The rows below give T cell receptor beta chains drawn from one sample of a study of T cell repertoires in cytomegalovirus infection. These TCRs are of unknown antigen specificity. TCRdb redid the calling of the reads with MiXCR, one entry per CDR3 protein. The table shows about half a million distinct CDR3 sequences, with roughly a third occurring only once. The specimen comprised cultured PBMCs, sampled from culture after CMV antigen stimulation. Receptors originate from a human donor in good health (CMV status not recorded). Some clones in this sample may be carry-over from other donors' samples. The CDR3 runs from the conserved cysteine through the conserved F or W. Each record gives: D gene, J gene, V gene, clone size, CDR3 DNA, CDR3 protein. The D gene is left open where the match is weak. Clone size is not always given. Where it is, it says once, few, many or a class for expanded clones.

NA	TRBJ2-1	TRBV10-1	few	TGCGCCAGCAGTCGTAACCGCGGAGGGAGCGGCAATGAGCAGTTCTTC	CASSRNRGGSGNEQFF
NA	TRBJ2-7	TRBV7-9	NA	TGTGCCAGCAGCCCCCAGGGTATGAGCTCCTACGAGCAGTACTTC	CASSPQGMSSYEQYF
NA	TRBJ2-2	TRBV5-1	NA	TGCGTCAGCAGCTTGTTCCGGGACACCGGGGAGCTGTTTTTT	CVSSLFRDTGELFF
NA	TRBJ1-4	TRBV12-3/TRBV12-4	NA	TGTGCCAGCAGTTTACCGGGGGCGCAAAAACTGTTTTTT	CASSLPGAQKLFF
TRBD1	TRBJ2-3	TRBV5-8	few	TGTGCCAGCAGCCCCACTTACGGACAGGGGCGGGAAGATACGCAGTATTTT	CASSPTYGQGREDTQYF
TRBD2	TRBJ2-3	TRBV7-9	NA	TGTGCCAGCAGCTCCCCTCGACTAGCGGGAGAAGCGCAGTATTTT	CASSSPRLAGEAQYF
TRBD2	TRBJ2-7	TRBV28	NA	TGTGCCAGCAGACCGCAGGGAGCGGGGTGGAGCTACGAGCAGTACTTC	CASRPQGAGWSYEQYF
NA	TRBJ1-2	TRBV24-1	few	TGTGCCACCAGTGACAACTATGGCTACACCTTC	CATSDNYGYTF
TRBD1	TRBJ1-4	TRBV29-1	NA	TGCAGCGTTTCGCAGGGGACAGGGGGTGAAAAACTGTTTTTT	CSVSQGTGGEKLFF
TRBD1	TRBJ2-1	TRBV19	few	TGTGCCAGTAGTGGGGACAGGGGAGTAGGGGAGCAGTTCTTC	CASSGDRGVGEQFF
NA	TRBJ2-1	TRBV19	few	TGTGCCAGTAGTATACCCGGGAGCTACAATGAGCAGTTCTTC	CASSIPGSYNEQFF
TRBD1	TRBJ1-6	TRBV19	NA	TGTGCCAGTAGTGCCCGGACAGGGCATAATTCACCCCTCCACTTT	CASSARTGHNSPLHF
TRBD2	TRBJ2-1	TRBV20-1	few	TGCAGTGCTAGAGGAGTTTCGGGAGGTATCCATGAGCAGTTCTTC	CSARGVSGGIHEQFF
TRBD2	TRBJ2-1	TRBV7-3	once	TGTGCCAGCAGCGCGCCCGGACTAGCGGCAAACAATGAGCAGTTCTTC	CASSAPGLAANNEQFF
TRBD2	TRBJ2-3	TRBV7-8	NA	TGTGCCAGCAGTCTAACACTAGCGCGCACAGATACGCAGTATTTT	CASSLTLARTDTQYF
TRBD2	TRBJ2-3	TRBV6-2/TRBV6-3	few	TGTGCCAGCAGTTACTCATCCCGGGGGAGGGAGTACACAGATACGCAGTATTTT	CASSYSSRGREYTDTQYF
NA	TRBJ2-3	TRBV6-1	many	TGTGCCAGCAGACCTCGACAGGAGACAGATACGCAGTATTTT	CASRPRQETDTQYF
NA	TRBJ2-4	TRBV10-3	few	TGTGCCATCAGTGAGTCGCGGGATCGAAACATTCAGTACTTC	CAISESRDRNIQYF
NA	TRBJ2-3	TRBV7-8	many	TGTGCCAGCAGCTTAGCCGGTTGGGCCTCGACAGATACGCAGTATTTT	CASSLAGWASTDTQYF
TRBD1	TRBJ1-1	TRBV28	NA	TGTGCCAGCAAAATGACAGGGGTCGGCACTGAAGCTTTCTTT	CASKMTGVGTEAFF
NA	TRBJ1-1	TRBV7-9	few	TGTGCCAGCAGCTCCTGGACTGAGGGGATCAACACTGAAGCTTTCTTT	CASSSWTEGINTEAFF
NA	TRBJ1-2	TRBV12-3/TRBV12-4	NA	TGTGCCAGCAGCCCCGTGGGGTTCTATGGCTACACCTTC	CASSPVGFYGYTF
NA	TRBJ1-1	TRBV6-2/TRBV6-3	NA	TGTGCCAGCAGTTACTTCGCCCATATGAACACTGAAGCTTTCTTT	CASSYFAHMNTEAFF
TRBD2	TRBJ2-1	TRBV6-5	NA	TGTGCCAGCAGTTCCCCCGGGGCCCGGGGACTAGCGGCTTCTTTTAAGCAGTTCTTC	CASSSPGARGLAASFKQFF
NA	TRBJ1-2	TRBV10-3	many	TGTGCCATCAGTGAGTTGAAGAGGTTCTCTATTTTTGGCTACACCTTC	CAISELKRFSIFGYTF
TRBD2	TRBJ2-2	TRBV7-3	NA	TGTGCCAGCAGCTTTAGCGGGAGTCCCGGGGAGCTGTTTTTT	CASSFSGSPGELFF
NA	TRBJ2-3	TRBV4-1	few	TGCGCCAGCAGCTATGCGTCGGGCGCGAGAAGCACAGATACGCAGTATTTT	CASSYASGARSTDTQYF